The T cell receptor (beta chain) described here comes from a study of blood T cell repertoires in COVID-19. The wider study: Some COVID-19 samples were acute and others convalescent; all came from the United States, Italy and Spain. T cells, B-cell-depleted T cells, or PBMCs provided the cDNA or gDNA that served as material.

The Seattle patients, enrolled during active infection, were followed longitudinally. Original processing methods: How many nucleated cells were present was estimated from reference gene primer amplification. The assay was immunoSEQ multiplex PCR, and TCRdb's table has in-frame clones only and misses some. V and J calls and clone size come straight from that table; D and trimming were deduced from the DNA. The sample holds about 170,000 clones; around nine tenths are singletons and the top ten take 2.5% to 3%. V was trimmed by 0 bases and J by 6 bases, leaving 14 bases between them. CDR3 length equals 16 residues. Germline CDR1 MNHEY, CDR2 SVGEGT.

V is TRBV6-2 or TRBV6-3 and J is TRBJ2-2; D is possibly TRBD1 (5 bases). This clonotype originated in an elderly woman with COVID-19, enrolled during active disease. Sequenced sample: peripheral blood. CDR3 sequence: CASSYSVGHGSGELFF. The DNA for the CDR3 is TGTGCCAGCAGTTACTCGGTGGGGCATGGTTCCGGGGAGCTGTTTTTT.